A selection of T cell receptor beta chains follows, all from one sample in a study of Graves' ophthalmopathy and Graves' hyperthyroidism. TCRdb used MiXCR to reprocess the multiplex PCR reads, holding one entry per CDR3 protein. Altogether 580,000 or so distinct CDR3 sequences are present, under 40% being singletons, with the ten largest covering over 3.5%. The source material was peripheral blood or thyroid tissue (not recorded which). These TCRs come from an adult man with Graves' hyperthyroidism. CDR3s include the opening cysteine and the closing phenylalanine or tryptophan. Each record gives: D gene, J gene, V gene, clone size, CDR3 DNA, CDR3 protein. D genes are given only for firm matches. Rows give clone size only sometimes, using once, few, many, or a class for an expanded clone.

D gene: TRBD1; J gene: TRBJ1-4; V gene: TRBV29-1; clone size: once; CDR3 DNA: TGCAGCGGTAAGACAGGGCCGACGGAAAAACTGTTTTTT; CDR3 protein: CSGKTGPTEKLFF
D gene: -; J gene: TRBJ1-3; V gene: TRBV19; clone size: -; CDR3 DNA: TGTGCCAGTAGTATAGATAGACAGCTCTCTGGAAACACCATATATTTT; CDR3 protein: CASSIDRQLSGNTIYF
D gene: -; J gene: TRBJ2-1; V gene: TRBV29-1; clone size: -; CDR3 DNA: TGCAGCGTCTCTACGGGACTCACCAATGAGCAGTTCTTC; CDR3 protein: CSVSTGLTNEQFF
D gene: TRBD2; J gene: TRBJ2-7; V gene: TRBV7-2; clone size: many; CDR3 DNA: TGTGCCAGCAGCCGAACACTAGCGGGAGAGGACGAGCAGTACTTC; CDR3 protein: CASSRTLAGEDEQYF
D gene: TRBD1; J gene: TRBJ1-4; V gene: TRBV7-9; clone size: -; CDR3 DNA: TGTGCCAGCAGCTCGGGCAGGGGGGGTTTAATTGAAAAACTGTTTTTT; CDR3 protein: CASSSGRGGLIEKLFF
D gene: TRBD1; J gene: TRBJ2-2; V gene: TRBV29-1; clone size: many; CDR3 DNA: TGCAGCGTTGTCTCTCAGGGGGTCACCGGGGAGCTGTTTTTT; CDR3 protein: CSVVSQGVTGELFF
D gene: TRBD2; J gene: TRBJ2-7; V gene: TRBV10-3; clone size: many; CDR3 DNA: TGTGCCATCAGCACCGGGACTAGCTCCTACGAGCAGTACTTC; CDR3 protein: CAISTGTSSYEQYF
D gene: TRBD2; J gene: TRBJ2-2; V gene: TRBV4-2; clone size: many; CDR3 DNA: TGTGCCAGCAGCCAAGGACTAGCGGACGGGGAGCTGTTTTTT; CDR3 protein: CASSQGLADGELFF
D gene: TRBD1; J gene: TRBJ2-1; V gene: TRBV7-2; clone size: few; CDR3 DNA: TGTGCCAGCAGCTTAGGTCGACAGGGGCGAGATGAGCAGTTCTTC; CDR3 protein: CASSLGRQGRDEQFF
D gene: -; J gene: TRBJ1-1; V gene: TRBV9; clone size: once; CDR3 DNA: TGTGCCAGCAGCCAAGATTGGTCTCGGGAGAACACTGAAGCTTTCTTT; CDR3 protein: CASSQDWSRENTEAFF
D gene: -; J gene: TRBJ2-7; V gene: TRBV7-6; clone size: many; CDR3 DNA: TGTGCCAGCAGCGCCCTTATCGGCACCTACGAGCAGTACTTC; CDR3 protein: CASSALIGTYEQYF
D gene: -; J gene: TRBJ1-2; V gene: TRBV10-3; clone size: -; CDR3 DNA: TGTGCCATCAGTGAGGGGACGTCGACCCCCAACTATGGCTACACCTTC; CDR3 protein: CAISEGTSTPNYGYTF
D gene: -; J gene: TRBJ1-2; V gene: TRBV10-3; clone size: -; CDR3 DNA: TGTGCCAGCAGTTACACTCCAGGGGATAACTATGGCTACACCTTC; CDR3 protein: CASSYTPGDNYGYTF
D gene: -; J gene: TRBJ1-5; V gene: TRBV7-2; clone size: -; CDR3 DNA: TGTGCCAGCAGCCCCACCGGGACAACGAATCAGCCCCAGCATTTT; CDR3 protein: CASSPTGTTNQPQHF
D gene: TRBD1; J gene: TRBJ1-2; V gene: TRBV9; clone size: many; CDR3 DNA: TGTGCCAGCAGCGCCTTCTCCGGACAGGGCGTGTATGGCTACACCTTC; CDR3 protein: CASSAFSGQGVYGYTF
D gene: TRBD2; J gene: TRBJ2-7; V gene: TRBV7-2; clone size: many; CDR3 DNA: TGTGCCAGCGTCTCCGGGCGGGGGGCTTACGAGCAGTACTTC; CDR3 protein: CASVSGRGAYEQYF
D gene: -; J gene: TRBJ2-2; V gene: TRBV10-3; clone size: many; CDR3 DNA: TGTGCCATCACCGGGACAAACTCGAACACCGGGGAGCTGTTTTTT; CDR3 protein: CAITGTNSNTGELFF
D gene: -; J gene: TRBJ1-4; V gene: TRBV11-2; clone size: -; CDR3 DNA: TGTGCCAGCAGCCTTCGGAGCGAAAAACTGTTTTTT; CDR3 protein: CASSLRSEKLFF
D gene: TRBD1; J gene: TRBJ1-5; V gene: TRBV10-2; clone size: many; CDR3 DNA: TGCGCCAGTGGAGTCACAGGGGAGGGGAGCAATCAGCCCCAGCATTTT; CDR3 protein: CASGVTGEGSNQPQHF
D gene: -; J gene: TRBJ2-5; V gene: TRBV19; clone size: many; CDR3 DNA: TGTGCCAGTAGTATTGCACGAGGAGAGACCCAGTACTTC; CDR3 protein: CASSIARGETQYF
D gene: TRBD1; J gene: TRBJ1-1; V gene: TRBV5-8; clone size: -; CDR3 DNA: TGTGCCAGCAAAAACAGGGGTCTCGGGAACACTGAAGCTTTCTTT; CDR3 protein: CASKNRGLGNTEAFF
D gene: TRBD2; J gene: TRBJ2-1; V gene: TRBV7-8; clone size: -; CDR3 DNA: TGTGCCAGCAGCCGCACCCTACTTCGCGGGAGTGAGGATGAGCAGTTCTTC; CDR3 protein: CASSRTLLRGSEDEQFF
D gene: -; J gene: TRBJ2-7; V gene: TRBV28; clone size: -; CDR3 DNA: TGTGCCAGCAGTTCGTGCAGGACTGGGTGCGAGCAGTACTTC; CDR3 protein: CASSSCRTGCEQYF
D gene: -; J gene: TRBJ1-2; V gene: TRBV29-1; clone size: many; CDR3 DNA: TGCAGCGGGCATGGGGATGGCTACACCTTC; CDR3 protein: CSGHGDGYTF
D gene: -; J gene: TRBJ2-5; V gene: TRBV12-3/TRBV12-4; clone size: -; CDR3 DNA: TGTGCCAGCAGTTCGAGACCGGAGACCCAGTACTTC; CDR3 protein: CASSSRPETQYF
D gene: -; J gene: TRBJ2-5; V gene: TRBV7-8; clone size: once; CDR3 DNA: TGTGCCAGCAGCTCACCAAAGGGGGGAGGAGAGACCCAGTACTTC; CDR3 protein: CASSSPKGGGETQYF
D gene: TRBD2; J gene: TRBJ2-5; V gene: TRBV20-1; clone size: -; CDR3 DNA: TGCAGTGCTAGAGTAGGCGGGAGGGCCGATGAGACCCAGTACTTC; CDR3 protein: CSARVGGRADETQYF
D gene: TRBD1; J gene: TRBJ2-5; V gene: TRBV7-2; clone size: many; CDR3 DNA: TGTGCCAGCAGCTTAACCGGGACAGCCCAAGAGACCCAGTACTTC; CDR3 protein: CASSLTGTAQETQYF
D gene: -; J gene: TRBJ1-2; V gene: TRBV11-3; clone size: many; CDR3 DNA: TGTGCCAGCAGCCCGCCGGGACAAGGGGCCTACGGCTACACCTTC; CDR3 protein: CASSPPGQGAYGYTF
D gene: -; J gene: TRBJ1-2; V gene: TRBV6-1; clone size: many; CDR3 DNA: TGTGCCAGCAGTGACTCGGTGGTCGGCTACACCTTC; CDR3 protein: CASSDSVVGYTF
D gene: -; J gene: TRBJ1-1; V gene: TRBV7-9; clone size: -; CDR3 DNA: TGTGCCAGCAGCCCATACCCGTTACGACAGATCAACACTGAAGCTTTCTTT; CDR3 protein: CASSPYPLRQINTEAFF
D gene: -; J gene: TRBJ2-5; V gene: TRBV19; clone size: many; CDR3 DNA: TGTGCCAGTAGTATTCCGACAGATCAAGAGACCCAGTACTTC; CDR3 protein: CASSIPTDQETQYF
D gene: -; J gene: TRBJ1-5; V gene: TRBV7-8; clone size: -; CDR3 DNA: TGTGCCAGCGGCTTGGGTAGGTACAATCAGCCCCAGCATTTT; CDR3 protein: CASGLGRYNQPQHF
D gene: -; J gene: TRBJ1-2; V gene: TRBV19; clone size: -; CDR3 DNA: TGTGCCAGTAGTGTATCCTTCCCCCCGACAGGAACTTTATTC; CDR3 protein: CASSVSFPPTGTLF
D gene: TRBD1; J gene: TRBJ1-1; V gene: TRBV7-9; clone size: -; CDR3 DNA: TGTGCCAGCAGCTTGGGACAGGGGGCAAATGAAGCTTTCTTT; CDR3 protein: CASSLGQGANEAFF
D gene: TRBD1; J gene: TRBJ1-6; V gene: TRBV6-1; clone size: -; CDR3 DNA: TGTGCCAGCAGTGAAGGGTCAGGGGGTCTAAATTCACCCCTCCACTTT; CDR3 protein: CASSEGSGGLNSPLHF
D gene: -; J gene: TRBJ1-2; V gene: TRBV9; clone size: -; CDR3 DNA: TGTGCCAGCAGTTTAGGTGGTAGGGGCGCGAATGGCTACACCTTC; CDR3 protein: CASSLGGRGANGYTF
D gene: -; J gene: TRBJ1-2; V gene: TRBV7-9; clone size: many; CDR3 DNA: TGTGCCAGCAGCTTATTGGCTTTCGCAGCTCCTGGCTACACCTTC; CDR3 protein: CASSLLAFAAPGYTF
D gene: TRBD1; J gene: TRBJ2-1; V gene: TRBV10-3; clone size: -; CDR3 DNA: TGTGCCATCAGTGACCTCCGGGACAGGGGCATCAATGAGCAGTTCTTC; CDR3 protein: CAISDLRDRGINEQFF